This T cell receptor beta chain was sequenced in a study of cytomegalovirus exposure and HLA in healthy donors. Study-wide results and caveats: The authors enumerated roughly 160 TCR beta chains as linked to cytomegalovirus. Reports credit the classifier with highly specific, highly sensitive diagnosis of cytomegalovirus status.

The V gene lost 0 bases and the J gene lost 5 bases, with 2 bases spanning the gap. CDR1 is SGDLS, CDR2 YYNGEE, per germline. This CDR3 spans 12 amino acids. Vbeta (60) and Jbeta (13) primers were used in the PCR. This table comes from immunoSEQ multiplex PCR, and its TCRdb copy is limited to in-frame clones, with some not included. The sample includes about 130,000 clones, about 82% of them seen just once. This clone has only one observation. Its target is unknown. The rearrangement uses TRBV9 and TRBJ2-2; D is unresolved. This receptor was taken from a boy aged 10-17 years in good health and CMV-seronegative. Sequences were obtained from PBMCs. CDR3 in DNA: TGTGCCAGCAGCGTAGCGACCGGGGAGCTGTTTTTT. It specifies CASSVATGELFF.